This TCR beta chain was obtained from a study of blood T cells in healthy people across ages. This clonotype was picked up a small number of times. Sample-barcoded 5' priming and a J-beta primer mix drove a second PCR of 7 to 11 cycles. TCRdb fed the 5' RACE reads into MiXCR, producing one record per CDR3 protein. The sample has 550,000 to 700,000 distinct CDR3 sequences, 27% seen once. Germline CDR1 LGHDT, CDR2 YNNKEL (reference sequence). CDR3 length: 15 residues. Material: blood. The rearrangement joins TRBV3-1 to TRBJ2-1; either TRBD1 or TRBD2 may supply D (5 bases each). The J call could be wrong; TRBJ2-7 is a better fit for the DNA end. This clonotype was obtained from a woman between 70 and 85 years old in good health. The CDR3, as DNA: TGTGCCAGCAGCCAAGCGGGGCTAGCAGGCTACGAGCAGTACTTC. It is translated as CASSQAGLAGYEQYF.